These 9 T cell receptor beta chains came from one sample sequenced in a study of shared clonotypes between healthy human individuals. Generated by immunoSEQ multiplex PCR, the TCRdb table keeps only in-frame clones and is missing some. The sample holds around 2.3 million clones, approximately 96% seen once. Specimen: naive CD4+ T cells sorted from blood. Subset: CD45RA+ positively selected. Every receptor here comes from a man aged 18 to 29 in good health.

The V gene is TRBV20-1, the J gene TRBJ2-4; 7 bases are a match to TRBD1. CDR1 DFQATT and CDR2 SNEGSKA come from the germline V gene (reference sequence). This CDR3 has 11 residues. J was trimmed by 9 bases and V by 5 bases; bases with no gene match: 4. CDR3: CSARQGVIQYF. As DNA, the CDR3 is TGCAGTGCTCGACAGGGCGTCATTCAGTACTTC.

V gene TRBV5-4 combines with J gene TRBJ2-2, with D perhaps TRBD1 or TRBD2 (5 bases each). Germline V lookup: CDR1 SGHNT, CDR2 YYREEE (reference sequence). V lost 2 bases, J lost 6 bases, and 8 bases lay in between. CDR3 length: 13 residues. The CDR3 DNA reads TGTGCCAGCAGCTTCCGGGACGCCGGGGAGCTGTTTTTT. Protein: CASSFRDAGELFF.

The V gene is TRBV6-6, the J gene TRBJ1-2; D is undetermined. The CDR3 length is 14 residues. Germline CDR1 MNHNY, CDR2 SVGAGI (reference sequence). The V gene lost 0 bases and the J gene lost 8 bases, with 13 bases spanning the gap. As DNA, the CDR3 is TGTGCCAGCAGTTACTCCACCGACATAGGCGGCTACACCTTC. It yields the protein CASSYSTDIGGYTF.

The V gene is TRBV6-6, the J gene TRBJ1-2; D not resolved. CDR3 length equals 12 residues. The V gene lost 4 bases and the J gene lost 8 bases, with 11 bases spanning the gap. Germline assignment: CDR1 MNHNY and CDR2 SVGAGI (reference sequence). DNA for the CDR3: TGTGCCAGCAGTTCTGAGGTGGGCGGCTACACCTTC. Protein: CASSSEVGGYTF.

The V call is TRBV5-1, the J call TRBJ1-4; 8 nucleotides agree with TRBD1. Germline values: CDR1 SGHRS, CDR2 YFSETQ. The CDR3 is 16 amino acids. Germline trimming cut 0 bases from V and 5 bases from J; bases unmatched to any gene: 6. CDR3 nucleotide sequence: TGCGCCAGCAGCTTGGGGGACAGGTCGGGGAATGAAAAACTGTTTTTT. Its translation: CASSLGDRSGNEKLFF.

This chain uses TRBV5-1 with TRBJ1-4, with a tentative D call TRBD1 (5 bases). Germline CDR1 SGHRS, CDR2 YFSETQ. This CDR3 region has 14 residues. The V end lost 3 bases, the J end lost 0 bases, and 6 bases lay between the germline ends. The CDR3 nucleotides read TGCGCCAGCAGCTCAGGGACAACTAATGAAAAACTGTTTTTT. Amino acid sequence: CASSSGTTNEKLFF.

The rearrangement links TRBV14 to TRBJ1-2; 9 bases fit TRBD1. The CDR3 runs to 16 residues. V was pared by 2 bases and J by 2 bases, with 6 bases of the junction left unmatched. Germline V gives CDR1 SGHDN, CDR2 FVKESK. CDR3 region: CASSQSGTGLNYGYTF. The CDR3 DNA reads as TGTGCCAGCAGCCAATCGGGGACAGGGCTCAACTATGGCTACACCTTC.

The chain couples TRBV25-1 to TRBJ1-4, with 7 bases lining up with TRBD1. The CDR3 consists of 14 residues. V shed 2 bases, J shed 6 bases, and the junction held 3 bases outside the gene matches. Germline lookup yields CDR1 MGHDK and CDR2 SYGVNS. The CDR3 spells CASSEGGQYEKLFF. For the CDR3, the DNA is TGTGCCAGCAGTGAAGGGGGACAGTATGAAAAACTGTTTTTT.

A note on this clone: The identical CDR3 is also encoded by other nucleotide sequences in the sample. V is TRBV11-2 and J is TRBJ1-1, with TRBD1 identical over 9 bases. With 5 bases clipped from V and 5 bases from J, the junction kept 6 bases outside the gene matches. The CDR3 is 14 amino acids. Germline assignment: CDR1 SGHAT and CDR2 FQNNGV. The CDR3 coding sequence is TGTGCCAGCAGCCTAGGGACAGGGATAACTGAAGCTTTCTTT. Residues: CASSLGTGITEAFF.